This TCR beta chain was sequenced during a study of beta chain features in type 1 diabetes. The sequenced template was cDNA made from the entire isolated RNA. Sequencing used immunoSEQ multiplex PCR; TCRdb keeps in-frame clones, though not all of them. The table has 350,000 to 400,000 clones, over 12% seen once. This clone showed up just a few times. The CDR3 sequence is 15 residues long. The V segment lost 4 bases and the J segment 5 bases; nucleotides outside the gene matches: 8. The germline gives CDR1 MNHEY, CDR2 SMNVEV (reference sequence). Sequencing was carried out using naive CD4+ T cells from blood. The chain combines TRBV27 with TRBJ2-5; 9 positions agree with TRBD2. The origin of this receptor is a woman in her late teens or twenties in good health. In DNA, the CDR3 is TGTGCCAGCAGTTCCCTTAGCGGGAGTAAGGAGACCCAGTACTTC. This sequence encodes CASSSLSGSKETQYF.